Listed here are 5 T cell receptor beta chains from one sample, sequenced in a study of response to subunit inactivated influenza vaccine. TCRdb used MiXCR to reprocess the RT-PCR reads, holding one entry per CDR3 protein. Of approximately 700,000 distinct CDR3 sequences in the sample, around 13% are singletons; the top ten hold approximately 7%. Sample: PBMCs from blood, taken roughly 2 weeks before vaccination. These receptors were collected from a man between 45 and 60 years old who received an inactivated influenza vaccine.

The V call is TRBV6-1, the J call TRBJ2-3; D may correspond to TRBD1 or TRBD2 (5 bases each). Germline V gene data show CDR1 as MNHNS and CDR2 as SASEGT. V was clipped by 8 bases and J by 8 bases, with 14 bases between them. The CDR3 length is 12 residues. The CDR3 DNA follows: TGTGCCAGCGGTCGGGGCGGAGGTACGCAGTATTTT. It translates to CASGRGGGTQYF.

This clonotype was recorded many times. In DNA form, the CDR3 reads TGTGCCAGCAGCTCTCAGCGGGAGGGCGGCCTCGATACGCAGTATTTT. It yields the protein CASSSQREGGLDTQYF. This chain joins TRBV9 and TRBJ2-3; 10 nucleotides agree with TRBD2. The germline V gene encodes CDR1 SGDLS and CDR2 YYNGEE. The length of the CDR3 is 16 residues. The V and J ends lost 4 bases and 6 bases, in that order; junction bases with no gene match: 11.

In this sample, this clonotype turned up a few times. This sequence joins TRBV7-3 and TRBJ2-2; 16 nucleotides match TRBD2. The J segment lost 3 bases and the V segment lost 5 bases, leaving 6 bases of the junction unmatched. The CDR3 covers 18 residues. CDR1 and CDR2 (germline): SGHTA, FQGTGA. CDR3 amino acids: CASSLLGTSGRDTGELFF. The CDR3 nucleotides read TGTGCCAGCAGCCTACTGGGGACTAGCGGGAGGGACACCGGGGAGCTGTTTTTT. The full variable domain, in which reference TRBV7-3 and TRBJ2-2 provide the parts outside the CDR3, is GAGVSQTPSNKVTEKGKYVELRCDPISGHTALYWYRQSLGQGPEFLIYFQGTGAADDSGLPNDRFFAVRPEGSVSTLKIQRTERGDSAVYLCASSLLGTSGRDTGELFFGEGSRLTVL.

At least ten counts were recorded for this clonotype. The V call is TRBV6-5, the J call TRBJ2-1, with D possibly being TRBD2 (6 bases). The CDR3 covers 13 residues. V was pared by 2 bases and J by 10 bases, with 12 bases between. Germline V gene data show CDR1 as MNHEY and CDR2 as SVGAGI. Written as DNA, the CDR3 is TGTGCCAGCAGTTACACCCGGGCGGGAGAGCAGTTCTTC. It yields the protein CASSYTRAGEQFF.

The genes are TRBV28 and TRBJ2-7; TRBD1 is a possible D gene (6 bases). Germline CDR1 is MDHEN and CDR2 is SYDVKM. This CDR3 region has 14 residues. V was pared by 4 bases and J by 5 bases, with 15 bases between. The CDR3 DNA sequence: TGTGCCAGCAGTTGGCCGGGACATCCCCACGAGCAGTACTTC. Its translation is CASSWPGHPHEQYF.